This TCR beta chain was identified during a study of blood T cell repertoires in COVID-19. Looking at the study overall: Material from acute and convalescent COVID-19 was sourced from the United States, Italy and Spain. Nucleic acid was either cDNA or gDNA, and it came from T cells, B-cell-depleted T cells, or PBMCs.

Only in-frame clones appear in the TCRdb table, and some are missing; sequencing was by immunoSEQ multiplex PCR. The table has around 500,000 clones, approximately 86% seen once. The CDR3 extends over 13 amino acids. Per the germline V gene, CDR1 is LGHDT and CDR2 is YNNKEL (reference sequence). The germline V and J ends were trimmed by 7 bases and 1 base, with 10 bases remaining between them. Sequenced: PBMCs or T cells enriched from blood (not recorded which). The sequence was collected from an older woman who had recovered from COVID-19. This chain connects TRBV3-1 (or the pseudogene TRBV3-2) to TRBJ1-1, with D possibly matching TRBD1 (6 bases). Here the CDR3 reads CASTTTGNTEAFF. For the CDR3, the DNA is TGTGCCAGCACCACGACAGGGAACACTGAAGCTTTCTTT.